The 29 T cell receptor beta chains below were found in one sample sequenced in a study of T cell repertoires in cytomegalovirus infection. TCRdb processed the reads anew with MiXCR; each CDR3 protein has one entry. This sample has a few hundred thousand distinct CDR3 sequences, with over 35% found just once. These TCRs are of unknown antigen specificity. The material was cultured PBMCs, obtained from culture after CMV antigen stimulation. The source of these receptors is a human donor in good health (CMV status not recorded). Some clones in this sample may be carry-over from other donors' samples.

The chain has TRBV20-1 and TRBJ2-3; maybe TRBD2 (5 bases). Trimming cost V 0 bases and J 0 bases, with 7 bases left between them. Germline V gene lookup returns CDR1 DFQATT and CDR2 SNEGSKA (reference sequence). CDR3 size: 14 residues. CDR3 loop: CSARDPGSTDTQYF. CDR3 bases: TGCAGTGCTAGAGATCCGGGAAGCACAGATACGCAGTATTTT.

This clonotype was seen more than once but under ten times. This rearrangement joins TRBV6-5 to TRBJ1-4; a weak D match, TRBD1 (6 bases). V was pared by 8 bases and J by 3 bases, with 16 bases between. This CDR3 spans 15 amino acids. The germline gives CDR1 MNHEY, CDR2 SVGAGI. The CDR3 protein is CASGALGGPNEKLFF. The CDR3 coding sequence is TGTGCCAGCGGGGCGCTAGGGGGTCCTAATGAAAAACTGTTTTTT.

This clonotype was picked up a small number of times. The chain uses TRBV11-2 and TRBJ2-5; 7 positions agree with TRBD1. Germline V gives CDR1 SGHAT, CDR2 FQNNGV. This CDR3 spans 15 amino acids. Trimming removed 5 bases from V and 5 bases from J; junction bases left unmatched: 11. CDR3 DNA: TGTGCCAGCAGCCCTCGGACAGGAAGCCAGGAGACCCAGTACTTC. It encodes CASSPRTGSQETQYF.

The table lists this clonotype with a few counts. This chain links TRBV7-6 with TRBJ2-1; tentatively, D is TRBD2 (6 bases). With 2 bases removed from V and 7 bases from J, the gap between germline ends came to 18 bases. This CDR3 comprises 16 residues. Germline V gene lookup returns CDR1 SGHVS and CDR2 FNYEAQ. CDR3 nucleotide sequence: TGTGCCAGCAGCTTATCGGGTATACTAGCTGGTAATGAGCAGTTCTTC. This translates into CASSLSGILAGNEQFF.

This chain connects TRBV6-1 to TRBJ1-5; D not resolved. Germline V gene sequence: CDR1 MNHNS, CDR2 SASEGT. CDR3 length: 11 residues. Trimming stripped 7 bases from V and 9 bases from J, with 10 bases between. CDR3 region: CASTWKGPQHF. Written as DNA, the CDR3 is TGTGCCAGCACCTGGAAAGGGCCCCAGCATTTT.

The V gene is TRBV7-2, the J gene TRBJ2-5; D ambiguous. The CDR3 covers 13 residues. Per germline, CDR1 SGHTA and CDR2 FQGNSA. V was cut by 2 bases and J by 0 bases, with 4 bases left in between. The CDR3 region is CASSLPYQETQYF. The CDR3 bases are TGTGCCAGCAGCTTACCCTACCAAGAGACCCAGTACTTC.

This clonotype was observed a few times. CDR3 sequence: CASSDRGRGEQFF. CDR3 DNA sequence: TGTGCCAGCAGTGACAGAGGAAGGGGTGAGCAGTTCTTC. This chain uses TRBV6-2 or TRBV6-3 with TRBJ2-1; D might be TRBD1 (5 bases). This CDR3 has 13 residues. Germline lookup yields CDR1 MNHEY and CDR2 SVGEGT. V lost 5 bases to trimming and J lost 9 bases, with 14 bases between them.

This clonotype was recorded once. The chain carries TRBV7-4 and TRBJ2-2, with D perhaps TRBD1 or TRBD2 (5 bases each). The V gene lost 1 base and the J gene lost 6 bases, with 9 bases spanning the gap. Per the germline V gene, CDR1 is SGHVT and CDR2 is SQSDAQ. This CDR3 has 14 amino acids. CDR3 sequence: CASSLDGASGELFF. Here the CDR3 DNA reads TGTGCCAGCAGCTTAGACGGGGCATCCGGGGAGCTGTTTTTT.

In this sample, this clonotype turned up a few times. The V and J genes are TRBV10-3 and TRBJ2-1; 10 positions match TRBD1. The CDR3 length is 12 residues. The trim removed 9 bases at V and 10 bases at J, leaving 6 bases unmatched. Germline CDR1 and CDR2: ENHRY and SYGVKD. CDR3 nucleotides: TGTGCCATGGGACAGGGGCCTGGGGAGCAGTTCTTC. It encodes CAMGQGPGEQFF.

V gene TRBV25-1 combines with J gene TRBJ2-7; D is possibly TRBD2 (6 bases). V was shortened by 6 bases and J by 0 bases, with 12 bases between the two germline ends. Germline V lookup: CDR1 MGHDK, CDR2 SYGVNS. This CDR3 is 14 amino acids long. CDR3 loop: CASRGTSHSYEQYF. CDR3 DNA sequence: TGTGCCAGCAGGGGGACTTCCCACTCCTACGAGCAGTACTTC.

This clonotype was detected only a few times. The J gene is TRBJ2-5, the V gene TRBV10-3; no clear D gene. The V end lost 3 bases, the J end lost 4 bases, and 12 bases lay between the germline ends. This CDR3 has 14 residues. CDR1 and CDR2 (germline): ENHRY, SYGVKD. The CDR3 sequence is CAISERLNAETQYF. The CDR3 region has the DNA TGTGCCATCAGTGAACGGCTCAATGCAGAGACCCAGTACTTC.

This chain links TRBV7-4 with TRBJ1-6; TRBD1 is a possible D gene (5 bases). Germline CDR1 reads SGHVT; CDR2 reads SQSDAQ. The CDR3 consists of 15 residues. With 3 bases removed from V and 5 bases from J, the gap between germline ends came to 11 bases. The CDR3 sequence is CASSLGWGDNSPLHF. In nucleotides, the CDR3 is TGTGCCAGCAGCTTGGGGTGGGGGGATAATTCACCCCTCCACTTT.

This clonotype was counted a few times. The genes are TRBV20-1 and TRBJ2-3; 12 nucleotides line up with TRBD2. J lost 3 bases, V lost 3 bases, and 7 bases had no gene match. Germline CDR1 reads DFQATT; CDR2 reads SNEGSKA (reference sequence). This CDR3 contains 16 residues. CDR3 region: CSASPLAGGPTDTQYF. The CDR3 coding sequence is TGCAGTGCTAGTCCCCTAGCGGGGGGGCCGACAGATACGCAGTATTTT.

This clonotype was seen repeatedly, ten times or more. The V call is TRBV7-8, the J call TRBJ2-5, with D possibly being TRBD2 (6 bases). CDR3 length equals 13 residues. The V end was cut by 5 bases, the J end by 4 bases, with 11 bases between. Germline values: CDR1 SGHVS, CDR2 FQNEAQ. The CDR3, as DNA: TGTGCCAGCAGCCCCGGAGGGCCAGAGACCCAGTACTTC. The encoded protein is CASSPGGPETQYF.

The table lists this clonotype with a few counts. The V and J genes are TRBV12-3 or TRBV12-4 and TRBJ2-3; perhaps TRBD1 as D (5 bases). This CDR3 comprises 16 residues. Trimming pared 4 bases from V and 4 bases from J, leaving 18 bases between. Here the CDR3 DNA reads TGTGCCAGCAGTTCGTGGGGTAGGGGTTTCCCAGATACGCAGTATTTT. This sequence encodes CASSSWGRGFPDTQYF.

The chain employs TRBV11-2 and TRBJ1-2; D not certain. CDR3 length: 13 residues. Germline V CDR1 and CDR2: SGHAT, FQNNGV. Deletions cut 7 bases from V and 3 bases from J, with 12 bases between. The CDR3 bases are TGTGCCAGCACCAGAGACCGGGACTATGGCTACACCTTC. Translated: CASTRDRDYGYTF.

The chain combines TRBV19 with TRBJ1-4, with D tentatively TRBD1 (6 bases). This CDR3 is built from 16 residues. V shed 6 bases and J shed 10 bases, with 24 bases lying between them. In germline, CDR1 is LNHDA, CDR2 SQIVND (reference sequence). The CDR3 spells CASSQIDRTEGGKLFF. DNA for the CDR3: TGTGCCAGTAGCCAGATCGACAGGACGGAAGGTGGAAAACTGTTTTTT.

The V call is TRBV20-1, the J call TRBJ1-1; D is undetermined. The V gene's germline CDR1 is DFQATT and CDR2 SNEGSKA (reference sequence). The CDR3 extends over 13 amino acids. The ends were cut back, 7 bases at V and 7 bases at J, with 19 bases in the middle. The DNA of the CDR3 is TGCAGTGAGTCCCACATAAGGAGTAATGAAGCTTTCTTT. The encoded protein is CSESHIRSNEAFF.

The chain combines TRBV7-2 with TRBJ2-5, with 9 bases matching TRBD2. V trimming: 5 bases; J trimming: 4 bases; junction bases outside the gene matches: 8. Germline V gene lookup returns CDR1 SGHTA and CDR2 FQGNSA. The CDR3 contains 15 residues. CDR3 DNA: TGTGCCAGCAGCCAAAGAGCGGGGGGTTTAGAGACCCAGTACTTC. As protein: CASSQRAGGLETQYF.

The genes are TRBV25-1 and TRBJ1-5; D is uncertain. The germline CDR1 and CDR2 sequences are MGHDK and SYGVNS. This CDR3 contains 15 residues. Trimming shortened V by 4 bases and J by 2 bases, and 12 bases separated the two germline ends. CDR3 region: CASSGALIGNQPQHF. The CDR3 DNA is TGTGCCAGCAGTGGGGCTTTGATCGGCAATCAGCCCCAGCATTTT.

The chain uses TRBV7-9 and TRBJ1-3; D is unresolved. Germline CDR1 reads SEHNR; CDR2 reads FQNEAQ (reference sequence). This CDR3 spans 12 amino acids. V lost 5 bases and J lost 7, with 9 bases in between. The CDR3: CASSLTINTIYF. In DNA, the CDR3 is TGTGCCAGCAGCCTGACAATCAACACCATATATTTT.

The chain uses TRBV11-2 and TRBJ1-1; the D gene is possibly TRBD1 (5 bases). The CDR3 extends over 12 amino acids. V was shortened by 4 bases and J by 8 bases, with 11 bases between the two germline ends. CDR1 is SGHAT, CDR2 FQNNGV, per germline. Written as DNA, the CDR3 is TGTGCCAGCAGCTCGCCGGGACGGGAAGCTTTCTTT. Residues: CASSSPGREAFF.

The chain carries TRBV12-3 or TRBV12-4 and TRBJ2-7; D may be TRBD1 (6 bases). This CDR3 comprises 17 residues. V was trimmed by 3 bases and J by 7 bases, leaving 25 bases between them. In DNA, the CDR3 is TGTGCCAGCAGTTTCTACCTAGGGACAACGCCTCCTAGGGAGCAGTACTTC. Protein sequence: CASSFYLGTTPPREQYF.

CDR3 sequence (DNA): TGTGCCAGCAGCTTAGTGGGTGGGACAGGGGTGAATGAGCAGTTCTTC. This encodes CASSLVGGTGVNEQFF. The genes are TRBV7-2 and TRBJ2-1; 10 positions match TRBD1. CDR3 size: 16 residues. Germline values: CDR1 SGHTA, CDR2 FQGNSA. V gave up 1 base and J gave up 7 bases; unmatched junction bases: 7.

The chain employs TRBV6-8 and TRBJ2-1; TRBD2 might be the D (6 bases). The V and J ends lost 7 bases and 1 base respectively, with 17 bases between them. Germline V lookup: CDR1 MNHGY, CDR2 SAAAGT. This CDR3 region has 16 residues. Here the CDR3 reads CASTIGGGGSYNEQFF. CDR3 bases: TGTGCCAGCACTATCGGGGGAGGAGGGTCCTACAATGAGCAGTTCTTC.

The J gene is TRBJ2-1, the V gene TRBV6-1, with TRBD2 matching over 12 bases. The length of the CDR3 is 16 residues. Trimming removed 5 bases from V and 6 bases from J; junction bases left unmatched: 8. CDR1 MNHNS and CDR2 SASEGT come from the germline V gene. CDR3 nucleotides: TGTGCCAGCAGTTCCGCTAGCGGGAGGGCCTCCAATGAGCAGTTCTTC. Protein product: CASSSASGRASNEQFF.

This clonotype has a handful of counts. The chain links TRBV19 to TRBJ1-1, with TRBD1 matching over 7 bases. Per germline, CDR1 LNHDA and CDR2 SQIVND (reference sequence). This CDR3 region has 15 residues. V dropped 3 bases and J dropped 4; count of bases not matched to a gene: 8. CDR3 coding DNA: TGTGCCAGTAGTATCTATCAGGGGGATCTCACTGAAGCTTTCTTT. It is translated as CASSIYQGDLTEAFF.

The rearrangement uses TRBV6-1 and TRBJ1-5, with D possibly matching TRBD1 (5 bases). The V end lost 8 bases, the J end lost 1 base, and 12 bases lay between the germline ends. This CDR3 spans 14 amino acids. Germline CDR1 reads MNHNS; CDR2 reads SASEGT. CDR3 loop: CASRTRGSNQPQHF. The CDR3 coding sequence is TGTGCCAGCCGAACGAGGGGAAGCAATCAGCCCCAGCATTTT.

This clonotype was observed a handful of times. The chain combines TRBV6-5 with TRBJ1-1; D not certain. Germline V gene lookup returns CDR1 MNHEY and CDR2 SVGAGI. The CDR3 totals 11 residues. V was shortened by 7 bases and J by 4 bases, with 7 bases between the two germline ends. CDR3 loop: CASMRRTEAFF. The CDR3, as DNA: TGTGCCAGCATGAGGCGCACTGAAGCTTTCTTT.